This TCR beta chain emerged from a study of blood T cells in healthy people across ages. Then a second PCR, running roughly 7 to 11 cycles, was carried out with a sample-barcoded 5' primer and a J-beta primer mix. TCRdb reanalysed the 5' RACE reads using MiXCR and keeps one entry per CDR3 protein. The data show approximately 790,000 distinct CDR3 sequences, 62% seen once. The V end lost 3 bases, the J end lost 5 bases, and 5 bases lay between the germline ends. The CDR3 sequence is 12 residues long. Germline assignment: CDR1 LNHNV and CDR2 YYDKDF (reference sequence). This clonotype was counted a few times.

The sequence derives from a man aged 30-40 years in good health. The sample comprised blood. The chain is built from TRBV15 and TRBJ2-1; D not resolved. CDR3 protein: CATSRDHNEQFF. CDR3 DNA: TGTGCCACCAGCAGGGATCACAATGAGCAGTTCTTC.